This is a list of T cell receptor beta chains from one sample in a study of CD8 T cells in ankylosing spondylitis. TCRdb ran MiXCR on the 5' RACE reads and lists one entry per CDR3 protein. The data show roughly 250,000 distinct CDR3 sequences, about 9.1% seen once. Sequenced material: blood, either unsorted or a sorted T cell fraction (not recorded which). Receptors originate from a male donor with ankylosing spondylitis or in good health (not recorded which). Each CDR3 is given with its conserved first and last residue. The D gene is left open where the match is weak. A clone size is listed for some rows: how often the clone was seen (once, few, many), or a class if it is expanded.

V: TRBV20-1; size: NA; D: NA; J: TRBJ2-3; DNA: TGCAGTGCTAGAGACGTCGCGGGATCAGATACGCAGTATTTT; CDR3: CSARDVAGSDTQYF
V: TRBV19; size: NA; D: TRBD2; J: TRBJ2-7; DNA: TGTGCCACCTCGGGAGGACCCTACGAGCAGTACTTC; CDR3: CATSGGPYEQYF
V: TRBV3-1; size: NA; D: NA; J: TRBJ2-2; DNA: TGTGCCAGCACCCCAAGCGCCGGGGAGCTGTTTTTT; CDR3: CASTPSAGELFF
V: TRBV6-5; size: many; D: NA; J: TRBJ1-2; DNA: TGTGCCAGCAGTTATTCAGGGCGGGAGAACTATGGCTACACCTTC; CDR3: CASSYSGRENYGYTF
V: TRBV7-9; size: many; D: NA; J: TRBJ2-1; DNA: TGTGCCAGCAGCTTAGTGAGTAGTAGGACCTACAATGAGCAGTTCTTC; CDR3: CASSLVSSRTYNEQFF
V: TRBV20-1; size: many; D: NA; J: TRBJ1-5; DNA: TGCAGTGCTAGAATAGGGTCCGATAGCAATCAGCCCCAGCATTTT; CDR3: CSARIGSDSNQPQHF
V: TRBV12-3/TRBV12-4; size: NA; D: TRBD2; J: TRBJ2-7; DNA: TGTGCCAGCAGTTACCCTAGCGGGAGCGCCAACGAGCAGTACTTC; CDR3: CASSYPSGSANEQYF
V: TRBV20-1; size: NA; D: TRBD1; J: TRBJ2-5; DNA: TGCAGTGCTTTCCGGACCAGGGCACAGGGGAGTCGCGAGACCCAGTACTTC; CDR3: CSAFRTRAQGSRETQYF
V: TRBV6-2/TRBV6-3; size: once; D: NA; J: TRBJ2-7; DNA: TGTGCCAGCAGTCTACGGGGAGGTTGGGATTGGTACTTC; CDR3: CASSLRGGWDWYF
V: TRBV20-1; size: many; D: TRBD2; J: TRBJ2-2; DNA: TGCAGTGCTAGAGCCGGGGCGGGAGCCTTCGGCGGGGAGCTGTTTTTT; CDR3: CSARAGAGAFGGELFF
V: TRBV29-1; size: many; D: TRBD2; J: TRBJ2-1; DNA: TGCAGCCCTAGACTAGCGGGAGGGCTTAATGAGCAGTTCTTC; CDR3: CSPRLAGGLNEQFF
V: TRBV12-3/TRBV12-4; size: few; D: TRBD2; J: TRBJ2-7; DNA: TGTGCCAGCAGTTTGGGGGGGGGGAAGTACGAGCAGTACTTC; CDR3: CASSLGGGKYEQYF
V: TRBV30; size: many; D: TRBD1; J: TRBJ1-2; DNA: TGTGCCTGGATCCTCACAGGGGGCGAAAGAGGGGGCTACACCTTC; CDR3: CAWILTGGERGGYTF
V: TRBV12-3/TRBV12-4; size: NA; D: NA; J: TRBJ2-3; DNA: TGTGCCAGCAGTTTTCGGGGGAGCACAGATACGCAGTATTTT; CDR3: CASSFRGSTDTQYF